These 11 T cell receptor beta chains came from one sample sequenced in a study of CD4 and CD8 cells across lung adenocarcinoma regions. One entry per CDR3 protein results from TCRdb running MiXCR on the PCR reads. The sample has over 15,000 distinct CDR3 sequences; approximately 50% are singletons. Sequenced input: CD8+ T cells from the center of a lung tumor. The source is a female donor with lung adenocarcinoma. The CD4 and CD8 labels of this study may be unreliable.

The rearrangement uses TRBV5-8 and TRBJ2-2; TRBD1 agrees at 11 bases. Germline V gives CDR1 SGHTS, CDR2 YDEGEE. This CDR3 comprises 16 residues. V gave up 4 bases and J gave up 5 bases; unmatched junction bases: 7. The CDR3 reads CASSQPGQGVTGELFF. In DNA form, the CDR3 reads TGTGCCAGCAGCCAGCCGGGACAGGGGGTGACCGGGGAGCTGTTTTTT.

To note about this clonotype: One junction end does not reproduce the germline sequence, and a read error may be involved. CDR3 sequence (DNA): TGTGGCAGCAGGGGGGCCGGGGGGAAAGATACTCAGTACTTC. This encodes CGSRGAGGKDTQYF. The rearrangement joins TRBV6-1 to TRBJ2-4; the D gene could be TRBD1 or TRBD2 (7 bases each). There are 14 residues in the CDR3. In germline, CDR1 is MNHNS, CDR2 SASEGT.

The chain recombines TRBV6-1 with TRBJ1-2, with D possibly being TRBD1 (5 bases). Trimming cost V 4 bases and J 4 bases, with 10 bases left between them. Germline CDR1 and CDR2: MNHNS and SASEGT. The CDR3 has 13 amino acids. The CDR3 loop is CASSGGFGYGYTF. As DNA, the CDR3 is TGTGCCAGCAGTGGGGGGTTTGGCTATGGCTACACCTTC.

By frequency in the sample, this clonotype is medium-sized (0.01 to 0.1%). J is TRBJ2-2 and V is TRBV12-3 or TRBV12-4, with no clear D. The ends were cut back, 1 base at V and 5 bases at J, with 8 bases in the middle. The CDR3 extends over 14 amino acids. CDR3 residues: CASSLEAITGELFF. CDR3 nucleotides: TGTGCCAGCAGTTTAGAAGCGATAACCGGGGAGCTGTTTTTT.

The genes are TRBV5-1 and TRBJ2-1; 11 bases line up with TRBD2. Germline lookup yields CDR1 SGHRS and CDR2 YFSETQ. This CDR3 is 16 amino acids long. V lost 2 bases to trimming and J lost 7 bases; unmatched junction nucleotides: 8. The CDR3 here is CASSLQVSGGGNEQFF. As DNA, the CDR3 is TGCGCCAGCAGCTTACAAGTTAGCGGGGGGGGAAATGAGCAGTTCTTC.

This clonotype was detected only once. The chain has TRBV20-1 and TRBJ1-3, with D unclear. Trimming pared 0 bases from V and 3 bases from J, leaving 12 bases between. CDR3 length: 15 residues. The V gene's germline CDR1 is DFQATT and CDR2 SNEGSKA (reference sequence). This chain's CDR3 is CSARDIHSFGNTIYF. As DNA, the CDR3 is TGCAGTGCTAGAGACATTCACAGTTTTGGAAACACCATATATTTT.

The chain is built from TRBV6-1 and TRBJ2-7, with 8 bases lining up with TRBD2. Unmatched junction bases numbered 3, after V lost 2 bases and J lost 0 bases. Per the germline V gene, CDR1 is MNHNS and CDR2 is SASEGT. The length of the CDR3 is 15 residues. CDR3 protein: CASSESGGSSYEQYF. In nucleotides, the CDR3 is TGTGCCAGCAGTGAATCGGGAGGGAGCTCCTACGAGCAGTACTTC.

The V and J genes are TRBV4-1 and TRBJ2-5, with a tentative D call TRBD2 (7 bases). CDR3 length: 22 residues. Trimming removed 0 bases at V and 1 base at J, with 30 bases between. In germline, CDR1 is MGHRA, CDR2 YSYEKL. CDR3 residues: CASSQDAPGVGGGRGGQETQYF. CDR3 nucleotide sequence: TGCGCCAGCAGCCAAGATGCGCCGGGAGTGGGGGGGGGGCGCGGAGGCCAAGAGACCCAGTACTTC.

This clonotype showed up many times. The chain has TRBV25-1 and TRBJ2-2; the D is unclear. This CDR3 has 13 residues. V was trimmed by 5 bases and J by 6 bases, leaving 10 bases between them. Germline V gives CDR1 MGHDK, CDR2 SYGVNS. Here the CDR3 reads CASSSVPAGELFF. For the CDR3, the DNA is TGTGCCAGCAGTAGTGTGCCGGCCGGGGAGCTGTTTTTT.

This clonotype came up a few times. The chain is built from TRBV4-1 and TRBJ1-5; no clear D gene. The germline V gene has CDR1 MGHRA and CDR2 YSYEKL. V shed 1 base and J shed 4 bases, with 11 bases lying between them. This CDR3 comprises 15 residues. CDR3 in DNA: TGCGCCAGCAGCCAAGGGACCCAAAATAATCAGCCCCAGCATTTT. Translated, it gives CASSQGTQNNQPQHF.

The chain recombines TRBV6-5 with TRBJ2-5, with 10 bases identical to TRBD1. The J call may be in error: the DNA end matches TRBJ2-7 better. This CDR3 region has 15 residues. The germline V gene encodes CDR1 MNHEY and CDR2 SVGAGI. The CDR3 region has the DNA TGTGCCAGCAGTTCGCACGGGACAGGGGCCTACGAGCAGTACTTC. It codes for CASSSHGTGAYEQYF.